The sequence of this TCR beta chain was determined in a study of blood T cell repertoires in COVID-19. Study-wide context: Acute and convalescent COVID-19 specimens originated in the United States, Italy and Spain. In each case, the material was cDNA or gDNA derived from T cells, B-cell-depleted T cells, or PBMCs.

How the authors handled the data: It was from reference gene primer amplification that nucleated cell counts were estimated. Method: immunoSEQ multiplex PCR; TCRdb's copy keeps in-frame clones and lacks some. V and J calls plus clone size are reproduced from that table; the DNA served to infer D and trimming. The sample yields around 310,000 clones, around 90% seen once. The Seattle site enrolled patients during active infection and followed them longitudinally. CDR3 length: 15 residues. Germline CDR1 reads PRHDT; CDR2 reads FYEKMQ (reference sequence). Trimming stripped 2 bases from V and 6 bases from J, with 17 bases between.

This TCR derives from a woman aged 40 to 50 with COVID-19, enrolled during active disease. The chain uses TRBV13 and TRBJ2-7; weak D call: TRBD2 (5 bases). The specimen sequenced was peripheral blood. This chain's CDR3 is CASSLFGQEASEQYF. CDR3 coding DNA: TGTGCCAGCAGCTTATTCGGCCAGGAGGCAAGCGAGCAGTACTTC.